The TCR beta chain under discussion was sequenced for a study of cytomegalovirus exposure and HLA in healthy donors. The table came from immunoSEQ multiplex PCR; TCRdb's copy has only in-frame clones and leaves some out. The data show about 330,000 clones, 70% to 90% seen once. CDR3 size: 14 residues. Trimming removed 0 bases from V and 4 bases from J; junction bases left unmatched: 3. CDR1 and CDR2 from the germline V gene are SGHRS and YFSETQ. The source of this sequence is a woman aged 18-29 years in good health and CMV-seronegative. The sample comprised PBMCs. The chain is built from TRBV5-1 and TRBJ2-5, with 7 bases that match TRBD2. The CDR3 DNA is TGCGCCAGCAGCTTGGTCGGGGGGACAGAGACCCAGTACTTC. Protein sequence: CASSLVGGTETQYF. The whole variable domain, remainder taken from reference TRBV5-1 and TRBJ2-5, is KAGVTQTPRYLIKTRGQQVTLSCSPISGHRSVSWYQQTPGQGLQFLFEYFSETQRNKGNFPGRFSGRQFSNSRSEMNVSTLELGDSALYLCASSLVGGTETQYFGPGTRLLVL.